The rows below give T cell receptor beta chains drawn from one sample of a study of control samples from healthy donors and cancer patients. Profiling relied on immunoSEQ multiplex PCR, and the TCRdb table lists in-frame clones only, not all of them. The profile shows tens of thousands of clones, over 85% of them singletons. Sequencing was performed on blood. The receptors come from a man aged 30-40 years in good health. The CDR3 runs from the conserved cysteine through the conserved F or W. Fields, in order: J gene, clone size, V gene, D gene, CDR3 protein, CDR3 DNA. The D gene is left open where the match is weak. Not all rows give a size; the values are once, few, many and, for expanded clones, a class.

TRBJ2-5 NA TRBV15 NA CATSRAGEETQYF TGTGCCACCAGCCGGGCAGGGGAAGAGACCCAGTACTTC
TRBJ1-1 NA TRBV7-3 TRBD1 CASSSTGDGEAFF TGTGCCAGCAGCTCGACAGGGGATGGTGAAGCTTTCTTT
TRBJ1-6 NA TRBV5-4 NA CASSNPAGRGNSPLHF TGTGCCAGCAGCAACCCGGCGGGCAGGGGCAATTCACCCCTCCACTTT
TRBJ2-5 NA TRBV9 TRBD1 CASSVRGGGPDRQETQYF TGTGCCAGCAGCGTGAGAGGGGGCGGACCGGACCGCCAAGAGACCCAGTACTTC
TRBJ2-3 NA TRBV28 TRBD2 CASSFLGLAGGDTQYF TGTGCCAGCAGTTTCCTCGGACTAGCGGGAGGAGATACGCAGTATTTT
TRBJ1-1 NA TRBV5-1 NA CASSLGGTFTEAFF TGCGCCAGCAGCTTGGGGGGGACATTCACTGAAGCTTTCTTT
TRBJ1-4 NA TRBV12-3/TRBV12-4 NA CASSFPGEKLFF TGTGCCAGCAGTTTCCCTGGAGAAAAACTGTTTTTT
TRBJ1-2 NA TRBV28 NA CASSLVAGGYTF TGTGCCAGCAGTTTAGTAGCGGGTGGCTACACCTTC
TRBJ2-7 NA TRBV28 NA CASSPRWYEQYF TGTGCCAGCAGCCCCCGGTGGTACGAGCAGTACTTC
TRBJ2-7 few TRBV28 NA CASRLAANSYEQYF TGTGCCAGCAGATTAGCGGCCAACTCCTACGAGCAGTACTTC
TRBJ2-2 NA TRBV5-6 NA CASSPGWRGDTGELFF TGTGCCAGCAGCCCCGGGTGGAGGGGGGACACCGGGGAGCTGTTTTTT
TRBJ1-1 NA TRBV4-3 NA CASSQGTALMNTEAFF TGCGCCAGCAGCCAAGGGACAGCCCTCATGAACACTGAAGCTTTCTTT
TRBJ1-4 NA TRBV15 NA CATTAGVNEKLFF TGTGCCACCACGGCCGGGGTGAATGAAAAACTGTTTTTT
TRBJ2-1 NA TRBV6-5 TRBD2 CASSYSAGGREQFF TGTGCCAGCAGTTACTCTGCGGGAGGTCGAGAGCAGTTCTTC
TRBJ1-3 NA TRBV3-1/TRBV3-2 NA CASGQTSGNTIYF TGTGCCAGCGGCCAGACCTCTGGAAACACCATATATTTT